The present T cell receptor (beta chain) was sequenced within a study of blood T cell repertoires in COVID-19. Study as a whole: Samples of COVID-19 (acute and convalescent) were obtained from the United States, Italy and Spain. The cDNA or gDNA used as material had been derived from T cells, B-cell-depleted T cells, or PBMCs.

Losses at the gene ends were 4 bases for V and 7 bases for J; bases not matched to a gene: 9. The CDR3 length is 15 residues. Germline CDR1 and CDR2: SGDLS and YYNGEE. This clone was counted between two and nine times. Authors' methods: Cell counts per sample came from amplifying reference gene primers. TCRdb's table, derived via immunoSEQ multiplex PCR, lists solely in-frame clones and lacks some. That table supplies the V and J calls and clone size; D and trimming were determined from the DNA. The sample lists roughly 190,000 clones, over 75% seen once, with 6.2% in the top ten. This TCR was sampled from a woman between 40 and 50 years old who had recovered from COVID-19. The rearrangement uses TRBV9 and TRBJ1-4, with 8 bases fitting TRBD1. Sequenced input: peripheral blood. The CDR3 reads CASSNSGTGGEKLFF. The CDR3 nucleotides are TGTGCCAGCAGCAACTCCGGGACAGGAGGTGAAAAACTGTTTTTT.